These T cell receptor beta chains were read from a single sample in a study of shared T cell receptors in the human thymus. Sequencing was performed with immunoSEQ multiplex PCR; in TCRdb, only in-frame clones are kept and a portion is missing. The sample consists of approximately 760,000 clones, over 75% of them appearing once. The same data also contributed to another study, on human thymus T cells.

The specimen sequenced was thymocytes. These receptors all come from a girl less than two years old with a congenital heart defect. CDR3s include the opening cysteine and the closing phenylalanine or tryptophan. The D gene is left open where the match is weak. Size is omitted from some rows. Given values are once, few, many or a class for expanded clones.

v_call	clone_size	j_call	d_call	cdr3_nt	cdr3_aa
TRBV6-6	.	TRBJ2-3	TRBD2	TGTGCCATTAAACTGGCGGGGCTAGCGGGCACAGATACGCAGTATTTT	CAIKLAGLAGTDTQYF
TRBV29-1	.	TRBJ2-3	TRBD2	TGCAGCGTTGCGCCGGGACTAGCAGTCTTAGATACGCAGTATTTT	CSVAPGLAVLDTQYF
TRBV7-9	.	TRBJ1-2	.	TGTGCCAGCAGCCGGGACCGGGACTTTGGGGGCTACACCTTC	CASSRDRDFGGYTF
TRBV5-1	once	TRBJ2-7	TRBD2	TGCGCCAGCAGCTTGGCCCCGGGGGGAAATTCCTACGAGCAGTACTTC	CASSLAPGGNSYEQYF
TRBV6-5	.	TRBJ1-2	TRBD1	TGTGCCAGCAGTTCCCCTGGGACAGGGCGTTACTATGGCTACACCTTC	CASSSPGTGRYYGYTF
TRBV6-1	.	TRBJ2-2	TRBD1	TGTGCCAGCAACAGGGGGACCGGGGAGCTGTTTTTT	CASNRGTGELFF
TRBV30	.	TRBJ1-1	.	TGTGCCTGGAAGCCAGGGACTTCCACTGAAGCTTTCTTT	CAWKPGTSTEAFF
TRBV7-9	.	TRBJ1-1	.	TGTGCCAGCAGCTTCACGGGTCAAAGGCGGGACACTGAAGCTTTCTTT	CASSFTGQRRDTEAFF
TRBV5-8	.	TRBJ1-2	TRBD1	TGTGCCAGCAGCTTGGGCTTTGGACAGGGACGGTTTACGTTCTATGGCTACACCTTC	CASSLGFGQGRFTFYGYTF
TRBV15	.	TRBJ1-5	.	TGTGCCACCAGGATGACAGCCAATAGCAATCAGCCCCAGCATTTT	CATRMTANSNQPQHF
TRBV6-5	.	TRBJ1-2	TRBD1	TGTGCCAGCAGTTACCCAATGGACAGGGAAGGCTATGGCTACACCTTC	CASSYPMDREGYGYTF
TRBV27	once	TRBJ2-7	.	TGTGCCAGCACCTGGCGGGGAGGTGACGAGCAGTACTTC	CASTWRGGDEQYF
TRBV6-4	.	TRBJ1-1	TRBD1	TGTGCCAGCAGTGACTCCCCAGGGGGAAGCACTGAAGCTTTCTTT	CASSDSPGGSTEAFF
TRBV5-3	.	TRBJ1-2	TRBD1	TGTGCCAGAAGCTTTAAGGGGGCTGAAGGCTACACCTTC	CARSFKGAEGYTF
TRBV4-2	.	TRBJ2-1	TRBD2	TGTGCCAGCAGCCAAGACGGAGCGGGGGGTAACAATGAGCAGTTCTTC	CASSQDGAGGNNEQFF
TRBV14	.	TRBJ1-3	.	TGTGCCAGCCATGACAAGAGCTCTGGAAACACCATATATTTT	CASHDKSSGNTIYF
TRBV4-1	.	TRBJ1-5	.	TGCGCCAGCAGCCCCAGGCGGGGCCGGACAAGGAAATCACGGCCCCAGCATTTT	CASSPRRGRTRKSRPQHF
TRBV6-5	once	TRBJ1-1	.	TGTGCCAGCAGCCAAACAGGGAACACTGAAGCTTTCTTT	CASSQTGNTEAFF
TRBV11-2	.	TRBJ2-7	.	TGTGCCAGCAGCTTAGGGAGGGGATGGCAGGGGGCCTACGAGCAGTACTTC	CASSLGRGWQGAYEQYF
TRBV12-2	.	TRBJ1-2	.	TGTGCAAGTCGCTTTAGGGACGGGAGCCTTCCTACCTATGGCTACACCTTC	CASRFRDGSLPTYGYTF
TRBV23-1	few	TRBJ1-5	.	TGCGCCAGCAGTCAATTAGGGGCGGCCAATCAGCCCCAGCATTTT	CASSQLGAANQPQHF
TRBV12-5	.	TRBJ1-2	TRBD1	TGTGCTAGTGCCCTGGGACAGGGGGCATGGGGCTACACCTTC	CASALGQGAWGYTF
TRBV4-1	once	TRBJ2-3	.	TGCGCCAGCAGCCCGCGGGACTCCCAAAGCACAGATACGCAGTATTTT	CASSPRDSQSTDTQYF